This TCR beta chain came from a study of beta chain features in type 1 diabetes. Study-wide findings and caveats: TCRB CDR3 length was moderately but significantly reduced in all four CD4+ subsets of Type 1 diabetes patients.

This clone has more than one count but fewer than ten. Its antigen remains unidentified. As every portion of the isolated RNA was reverse transcribed, the sequencing read expressed TCRB transcripts. Naive, central memory and regulatory T cell samples yielded some 3.9 million reads on average. The method was immunoSEQ multiplex PCR; TCRdb's version includes in-frame clones alone and lacks a portion of them. The table lists approximately 360,000 clones, roughly 13% of them singletons. There was one heparinised blood draw per donor, averaging about 110 mL. CDR3 length: 16 amino acids. Germline assignment: CDR1 MNHNY and CDR2 SVGAGI (reference sequence). Trimming removed 2 bases from V and 1 base from J; junction bases left unmatched: 6.

Sequenced: naive CD4+ T cells from blood. The source is a woman aged 18-29 years with type 1 diabetes. The V gene is TRBV6-6, the J gene TRBJ2-5; 8 nucleotides line up with TRBD1. Here the CDR3 DNA reads TGTGCCAGCAGTTACGAGCAGGGGGCCGGCCAAGAGACCCAGTACTTC. It codes for CASSYEQGAGQETQYF.